Here is one T cell receptor beta chain with its context. This sample was taken from a study of control samples from healthy donors and cancer patients. Germline values: CDR1 SGHTA, CDR2 FQGNSA. The V end lost 7 bases, the J end lost 3 bases, and 14 bases lay between the germline ends. This CDR3 has 14 residues. The data were produced by immunoSEQ multiplex PCR, yet TCRdb's version contains in-frame clones alone and is incomplete. The sample records fewer than 110,000 clones, 80% to 90% being singletons. Sequencing used blood. The origin of this receptor is a man aged 30 to 45 in good health. The gene calls are TRBV7-2 and TRBJ2-3; maybe TRBD2 (6 bases). The DNA for the CDR3 is TGTGCCAGCATCGCGGAGGGTAGAACAGATACGCAGTATTTT. Residues: CASIAEGRTDTQYF.